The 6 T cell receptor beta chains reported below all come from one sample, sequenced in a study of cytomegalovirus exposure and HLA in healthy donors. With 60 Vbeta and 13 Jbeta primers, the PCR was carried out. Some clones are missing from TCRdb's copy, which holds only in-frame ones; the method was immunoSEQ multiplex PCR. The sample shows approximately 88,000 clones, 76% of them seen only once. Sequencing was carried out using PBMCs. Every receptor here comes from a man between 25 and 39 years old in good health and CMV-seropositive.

CDR3 bases: TGTGCCACCACAGGGGGACCGGACAGACTAAATGAGCAGTTCTTC. Translated: CATTGGPDRLNEQFF. This chain joins TRBV13 and TRBJ2-1; 8 bases align to TRBD1. The V gene end was trimmed by 10 bases and the J gene end by 7 bases; junction bases not matched to a gene: 15. Germline V gives CDR1 PRHDT, CDR2 FYEKMQ (reference sequence). This CDR3 is built from 15 residues.

In DNA form, the CDR3 reads TGCGCCAGCAGGCAGAGGACAGGGAGCTCACCCCTCCACTTT. Amino acid sequence: CASRQRTGSSPLHF. J is TRBJ1-6 and V is TRBV4-1; 8 bases fit TRBD1. The CDR3 is 14 amino acids. V trimming: 6 bases; J trimming: 10 bases; junction bases outside the gene matches: 8. The V gene's germline CDR1 is MGHRA and CDR2 YSYEKL.

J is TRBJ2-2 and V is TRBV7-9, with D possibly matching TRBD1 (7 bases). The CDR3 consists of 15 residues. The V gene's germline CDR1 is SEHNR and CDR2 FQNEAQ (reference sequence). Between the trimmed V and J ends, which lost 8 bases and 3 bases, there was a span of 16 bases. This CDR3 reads CASLGGGAYTGELFF. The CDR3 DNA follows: TGTGCCAGCCTAGGAGGGGGCGCGTACACCGGGGAGCTGTTTTTT. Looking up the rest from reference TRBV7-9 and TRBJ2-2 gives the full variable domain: DTGVSQNPRHKITKRGQNVTFRCDPISEHNRLYWYRQTLGQGPEFLTYFQNEAQLEKSRLLSDRFSAERPKGSFSTLEIQRTEQGDSAMYLCASLGGGAYTGELFFGEGSRLTVL.

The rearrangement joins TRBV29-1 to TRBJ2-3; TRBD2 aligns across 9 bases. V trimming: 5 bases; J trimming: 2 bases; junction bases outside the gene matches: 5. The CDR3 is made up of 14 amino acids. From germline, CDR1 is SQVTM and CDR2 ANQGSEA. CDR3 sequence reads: CSVRSGGYTDTQYF. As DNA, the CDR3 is TGCAGCGTTCGTAGCGGGGGATACACAGATACGCAGTATTTT.

The CDR3 sequence is CASSEGTGGNSPLHF. In DNA, the CDR3 is TGTGCCAGCAGTGAAGGGACAGGGGGCAATTCACCCCTCCACTTT. The J gene is TRBJ1-6, the V gene TRBV6-1; 11 bases are shared with TRBD1. Germline loops: CDR1 MNHNS, CDR2 SASEGT. J was trimmed by 7 bases and V by 1 base; bases with no gene match: 0. This CDR3 is built from 15 residues.

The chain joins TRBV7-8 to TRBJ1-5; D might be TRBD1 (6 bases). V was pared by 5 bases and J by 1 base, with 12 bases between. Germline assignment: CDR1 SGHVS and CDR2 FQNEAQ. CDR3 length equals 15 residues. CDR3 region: CASSTNTGSNQPQHF. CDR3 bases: TGTGCCAGCAGCACCAACACAGGGAGCAATCAGCCCCAGCATTTT.